A single sample gave rise to the 21 T cell receptor beta chains below, sequenced in a study of T-cell memory formation after mild COVID-19 (dated by TCRdb to the early 2020s). The library was obtained by 5' RACE. The run used an Illumina NovaSeq 6000. Clones were called with MiXCR by TCRdb after fastp trimmed the public reads at Q25, and only in-frame beta chains were retained. For every CDR3 protein sequence, its rows merge into one entry that carries the most common genes and DNA. The sample records fewer than 400,000 distinct CDR3 sequences, roughly 15% of which are singletons. The ten largest account for under 25% of the sample. The material sequenced was PBMCs or a T cell subset sorted from them (not recorded which). Receptor source: a man between 18 and 29 years old who had mild COVID-19 (a few samples of this study predate the infection). The sample titles of this study are shuffled in the database, so cell type and time point are left out; the donor was told from shared clones.

V and J are TRBV12-3 or TRBV12-4 and TRBJ2-5; possible D gene TRBD1, 5 bases. The CDR3 covers 15 residues. Trimming pared 6 bases from V and 7 bases from J, leaving 21 bases between. CDR3 residues: CASSPLRSAQGTQYF. In DNA form, the CDR3 reads TGTGCCAGCAGCCCGCTGAGGAGTGCGCAGGGGACCCAGTACTTC.

The chain has TRBV6-6 and TRBJ2-1, with 11 bases that match TRBD2. Trimming at V came to 6 bases and at J to 7 bases, leaving 8 bases not matched to a gene. CDR1 and CDR2 from the germline V gene are MNHNY and SVGAGI (reference sequence). The CDR3 sequence is 15 residues long. The CDR3 protein is CASRDSSGGMNEQFF. CDR3 bases: TGTGCCAGCAGAGATTCTAGCGGGGGGATGAATGAGCAGTTCTTC.

This clonotype was counted a few times. The V gene is TRBV20-1, the J gene TRBJ2-1; 12 bases fit TRBD2. CDR1 is DFQATT, CDR2 SNEGSKA, per germline (reference sequence). The CDR3 contains 14 residues. V dropped 6 bases and J dropped 7; count of bases not matched to a gene: 7. This CDR3 is CSATTSGGSNEQFF. The CDR3 bases are TGCAGTGCAACAACTAGCGGGGGGTCAAATGAGCAGTTCTTC.

This clonotype was recorded at least ten times. The genes are TRBV4-2 and TRBJ1-1, with D maybe TRBD1 (5 bases). This CDR3 contains 13 residues. Germline V gene data show CDR1 as LGHNA and CDR2 as YNFKEQ. V shed 1 base and J shed 3 bases, with 6 bases lying between them. The CDR3: CASSQAGDTEAFF. The CDR3 bases are TGTGCCAGCAGCCAAGCGGGGGACACTGAAGCTTTCTTT.

This clonotype was seen many times. This chain links TRBV5-1 with TRBJ2-1; 9 bases align to TRBD1. From germline, CDR1 is SGHRS and CDR2 YFSETQ. The CDR3 is 14 amino acids. Unmatched junction bases numbered 4, after V lost 4 bases and J lost 5 bases. CDR3 region: CASSPGQGHNEQFF. The DNA of the CDR3 is TGCGCCAGCAGCCCGGGACAGGGCCACAATGAGCAGTTCTTC.

This clonotype was counted only a few times. The V gene is TRBV28, the J gene TRBJ2-3; 14 nucleotides line up with TRBD2. J gave up 0 bases and V 3 bases, and 8 bases lay outside the gene matches. Germline values: CDR1 MDHEN, CDR2 SYDVKM. This CDR3 spans 19 amino acids. The CDR3 loop is CASSLLGLAGGVSTDTQYF. CDR3 DNA: TGTGCCAGCAGTTTGCTCGGACTAGCGGGGGGAGTTAGCACAGATACGCAGTATTTT.

A few counts support this clonotype. The genes are TRBV6-2 or TRBV6-3 and TRBJ1-5; no firm D call. Trimming took 6 bases from V and 0 from J, leaving 6 bases between them. Germline values: CDR1 MNHEY, CDR2 SVGEGT. The CDR3 has 13 residues. The CDR3 sequence is CASRSDSNQPQHF. Here the CDR3 DNA reads TGTGCCAGCAGGTCCGATAGCAATCAGCCCCAGCATTTT.

This chain joins TRBV5-1 and TRBJ2-3; D is perhaps TRBD2 (7 bases). CDR1 is SGHRS and CDR2 is YFSETQ in the germline V gene. CDR3 size: 15 residues. Trimming shortened V by 6 bases and J by 6 bases, and 20 bases separated the two germline ends. The CDR3 reads CASKASGGAFDTQYF. In DNA form, the CDR3 reads TGCGCCAGCAAGGCTTCGGGGGGCGCATTCGATACGCAGTATTTT.

This clonotype was detected a few times. This chain connects TRBV20-1 to TRBJ2-7, with no clear D. V was pared by 1 base and J by 2 bases, with 9 bases between. The CDR3 contains 13 residues. The V gene's germline CDR1 is DFQATT and CDR2 SNEGSKA (reference sequence). The CDR3, as DNA: TGCAGTGCTAGAGGTCACATCCCCTACGAGCAGTACTTC. Its protein is CSARGHIPYEQYF.

The chain couples TRBV7-8 to TRBJ1-3, with D uncertain. CDR1 SGHVS and CDR2 FQNEAQ come from the germline V gene. The CDR3 runs 14 residues. V was clipped by 3 bases and J by 0 bases, with 6 bases between them. The CDR3 is CASSFRNSGNTIYF. The CDR3 nucleotides read TGTGCCAGCAGCTTCAGAAACTCTGGAAACACCATATATTTT. The entire variable domain, with the rest obtained from reference TRBV7-8 and TRBJ1-3, is as follows: GAGVSQSPRYKVAKRGQDVALRCDPISGHVSLFWYQQALGQGPEFLTYFQNEAQLDKSGLPSDRFFAERPEGSVSTLKIQRTQQEDSAVYLCASSFRNSGNTIYFGEGSWLTVV.

This clonotype showed up just a few times. The chain recombines TRBV7-2 with TRBJ1-2, with no clear D. The CDR3 has 13 amino acids. Trimming removed 5 bases at V and 2 bases at J, with 9 bases between. Germline lookup yields CDR1 SGHTA and CDR2 FQGNSA. The CDR3 nucleotides are TGTGCCAGCAGCCAGGACTCGAACTATGGCTACACCTTC. This gives the protein CASSQDSNYGYTF.

This clonotype was detected only a few times. In DNA, the CDR3 is TGTGCCAGCAGCGTAGGCGGGGGATCACCCCTCCACTTT. This translates into CASSVGGGSPLHF. The chain joins TRBV9 to TRBJ1-6, with TRBD1 as a possible D gene (5 bases). The CDR3 is made up of 13 amino acids. Trimming took off 0 bases at V and 10 bases at J, with 8 bases between the two ends. Germline values: CDR1 SGDLS, CDR2 YYNGEE.

J is TRBJ2-7 and V is TRBV5-3; D perhaps matches TRBD2 (5 bases). TRBV5-3 is identified as an open reading frame with a role that is uncertain. The V and J ends lost 10 bases and 7 bases respectively, with 18 bases between them. This CDR3 has 12 residues. CDR3 region: CARGLLRGEQYV. In nucleotides, the CDR3 is TGTGCCCGTGGACTTTTAAGAGGAGAGCAGTACGTC.

The chain is built from TRBV7-2 and TRBJ2-3, with 7 bases fitting TRBD2. With V trimmed by 5 bases and J by 1 base, 9 bases remained unmatched. The germline V gene has CDR1 SGHTA and CDR2 FQGNSA. This CDR3 is 16 amino acids long. The CDR3, as DNA: TGTGCCAGCAGCAACACATTAGCGGGTGGCACAGATACGCAGTATTTT. It encodes CASSNTLAGGTDTQYF.

This clonotype has ten or more counts. The chain uses TRBV5-5 and TRBJ1-5; TRBD1 matches at 7 bases. The CDR3 is 19 amino acids. CDR1 is SGHKS and CDR2 is YYEKEE in the germline V gene (reference sequence). Germline trimming cut 4 bases from V and 0 bases from J; bases unmatched to any gene: 16. This CDR3 is CASSPWDSSRTYSNQPQHF. The DNA of the CDR3 is TGTGCCAGCAGCCCTTGGGACAGTTCGAGGACATATAGCAATCAGCCCCAGCATTTT.

There are a few counts of this clonotype. The chain carries TRBV2 and TRBJ2-2; 10 bases align to TRBD1. Germline V lookup: CDR1 SNHLY, CDR2 FYNNEI. J lost 4 bases, V lost 5 bases, and 10 bases had no gene match. The CDR3 has 17 amino acids. CDR3 DNA: TGTGCCAGCAGTCACCCCGGGACAGGGGATTCCACCGGGGAGCTGTTTTTT. Translation gives CASSHPGTGDSTGELFF.

The chain joins TRBV20-1 to TRBJ2-2; 8 positions agree with TRBD2. Germline CDR1 DFQATT, CDR2 SNEGSKA (reference sequence). There are 14 residues in the CDR3. The V gene end was trimmed by 2 bases and the J gene end by 4 bases; junction bases not matched to a gene: 3. CDR3 loop: CSARRGGLTGELFF. Written as DNA, the CDR3 is TGCAGTGCTAGACGGGGGGGGCTCACCGGGGAGCTGTTTTTT.

J is TRBJ1-1 and V is TRBV6-5; D may be TRBD1 (6 bases). Germline V gene lookup returns CDR1 MNHEY and CDR2 SVGAGI. The CDR3 has 14 amino acids. V was shortened by 3 bases and J by 12 bases, with 20 bases between the two germline ends. CDR3 region: CASSYRGGNLVPFF. The DNA of the CDR3 is TGTGCCAGCAGTTATAGGGGGGGGAACCTGGTCCCTTTCTTT.

This clonotype was found once. This chain uses TRBV7-8 with TRBJ1-1; TRBD1 aligns across 9 bases. The ends lost 5 bases at V and 7 bases at J; junction bases unmatched: 14. The CDR3 spans 16 residues. CDR1 SGHVS and CDR2 FQNEAQ come from the germline V gene. CDR3 in DNA: TGTGCCAGCAGCGATAATCCGGGACAGGGAGGGAATGAAGCTTTCTTT. This codes for CASSDNPGQGGNEAFF.

This sequence joins TRBV19 and TRBJ2-3; perhaps TRBD2 as D (6 bases). Per germline, CDR1 LNHDA and CDR2 SQIVND (reference sequence). The CDR3 loop spans 15 amino acids. Trimming removed 5 bases from V and 0 bases from J, with 12 bases in between. The CDR3 is CASSLWDSSTDTQYF. The CDR3 DNA follows: TGTGCCAGTAGTCTGTGGGACTCAAGCACAGATACGCAGTATTTT.

This clonotype occurred a few times. This chain uses TRBV18 with TRBJ1-1, with D hard to call. Germline CDR1 is KGHSH and CDR2 is LQKENI. Trimming cost V 0 bases and J 8 bases, with 16 bases left between them. The CDR3 is 15 residues long. The CDR3 loop is CASSPPLVVGAEAFF. DNA of the CDR3: TGTGCCAGCTCACCACCTCTCGTTGTCGGTGCAGAAGCTTTCTTT.